Below, one T cell receptor (beta chain) is given with its context. This sample is drawn from a study of cytomegalovirus exposure and HLA in healthy donors. The PCR employed 60 Vbeta primers together with 13 Jbeta primers. TCRdb's copy holds only in-frame clones and misses some; the assay was immunoSEQ multiplex PCR. Seen here are around 140,000 clones, 70% to 80% observed once, and the top ten hold 1.5%. CDR1 and CDR2 (germline): MNHEY, SMNVEV (reference sequence). CDR3 size: 15 residues. V dropped 5 bases and J dropped 3; count of bases not matched to a gene: 10. This chain uses TRBV27 with TRBJ2-7; 7 positions match TRBD1. This clonotype was sampled from a female donor in good health and CMV-seronegative. Specimen: PBMCs. The CDR3 DNA follows: TGTGCCAGCAGTCCTCTTGGGCAGGGGGACTACGAGCAGTACTTC. This codes for CASSPLGQGDYEQYF.